Sequencing of this T cell receptor (beta chain) was carried out in a study of OX40 agonist ivuxolimab in advanced cancers. The assay was immunoSEQ multiplex PCR, and TCRdb's table has in-frame clones only and misses some. The data hold tens of thousands of clones, with approximately 92% observed a single time. General study findings and limits: Clones of CD4+ and CD8+ blood T cells grew by week 6 at doses of 0.1 to 3.0 mg/kg. Mean expanded clone counts were higher in CD8+ than CD4+ T cells.

Of note for this clone: Its antigen remains unknown.

The TCR was taken from an adult with an advanced solid tumor such as melanoma, head and neck, liver or kidney cancer. The input for sequencing was CD4+ or CD8+ T cells sorted from blood, taken in a trial of the OX40 agonist ivuxolimab.

For the CDR3, the DNA is TGTGCCAGCAGCTTCGGGACAGGCAGAGCAAAAGAGACCCAGTACTTC. Translation gives CASSFGTGRAKETQYF. V is TRBV7-9 and J is TRBJ2-5, with 8 bases aligning to TRBD1. Germline trimming cut 3 bases from V and 3 bases from J; bases unmatched to any gene: 9. The germline gives CDR1 SEHNR, CDR2 FQNEAQ (reference sequence). The CDR3 extends over 16 amino acids.